Listed here is a single T cell receptor beta chain. In the study's own analysis: From reference gene primer amplification, estimates of nucleated cell counts were derived. Method: immunoSEQ multiplex PCR; TCRdb's copy keeps in-frame clones and lacks some. V and J calls plus clone size are reproduced from that table; the DNA served to infer D and trimming. The sample has some 240,000 clones; almost 85% are singletons. The data derive from a study of blood T cell repertoires in COVID-19. As for the study in general: There were acute and convalescent COVID-19 samples, and they came from the United States, Italy and Spain. Sources were T cells, B-cell-depleted T cells, or PBMCs; the material itself was cDNA or gDNA.

Followed over time, Seattle patients had been enrolled while infection was active. The CDR3 sequence is 16 residues long. From germline, CDR1 is SGHRS and CDR2 YFSETQ. J lost 5 bases, V lost 5 bases, and 16 bases had no gene match. Source material: peripheral blood. The receptor's source is a woman in her 70s with COVID-19, enrolled during active disease. This chain connects TRBV5-1 to TRBJ2-7; 7 bases are shared with TRBD1. The CDR3 sequence is CASRALTGTVNDEQYF. The CDR3 nucleotides read TGCGCCAGCAGGGCCCTTACCGGGACAGTTAATGACGAGCAGTACTTC.